Sequencing of this TCR beta chain was carried out in a study of brain T cells in children with intractable seizures. Study-wide results and caveats: Viral specificity was inferred only from CDR3 similarity; HCMV serostatus was unknown.

Some clones are missing from TCRdb's copy, which holds only in-frame ones; the method was immunoSEQ multiplex PCR. The repertoire has a few hundred thousand clones, roughly 93% of them found once; the top ten carry about 6%. Comment on this clone: Its antigen remains unidentified.

The germline CDR1 and CDR2 sequences are SNHLY and FYNNEI. The CDR3 is 14 residues long. Trimming shortened V by 6 bases and J by 3 bases, and 14 bases separated the two germline ends. The time point is: blood from clinic visit 5 months post-surgery; TSC patient then seizure free. Sequencing was limited to surgery cases with top T cell transcript signatures in brain tissue. At least one anti-epileptic drug was given before surgery. The chain employs TRBV2 and TRBJ1-2, with D perhaps matching TRBD1 (6 bases). This material consisted of peripheral blood, taken about 5 months after surgery. The receptor's source is a boy in the first two years of life with tuberous sclerosis and intractable seizures. CDR3 protein: CASSRRGADYGYTF. DNA of the CDR3: TGTGCCAGCAGCAGGAGGGGGGCTGACTATGGCTACACCTTC.